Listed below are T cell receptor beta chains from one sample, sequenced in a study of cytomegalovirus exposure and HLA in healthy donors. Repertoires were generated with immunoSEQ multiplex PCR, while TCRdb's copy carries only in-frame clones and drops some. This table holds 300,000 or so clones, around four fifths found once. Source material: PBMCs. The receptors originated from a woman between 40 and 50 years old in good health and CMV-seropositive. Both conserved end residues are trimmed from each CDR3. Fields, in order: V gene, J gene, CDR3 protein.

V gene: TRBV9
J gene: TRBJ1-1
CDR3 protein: ASSVVSPGQGGYTEAF

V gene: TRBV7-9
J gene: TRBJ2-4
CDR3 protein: ASSPWGQGAAKNIQY

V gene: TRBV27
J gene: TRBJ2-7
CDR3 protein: ASRPGQAYEQY

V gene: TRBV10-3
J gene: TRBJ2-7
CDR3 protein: AISAGLAEAYEQY

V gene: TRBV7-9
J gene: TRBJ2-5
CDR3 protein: ASSLASGVQETQY

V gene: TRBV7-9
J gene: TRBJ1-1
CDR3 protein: ASSLMRLELNTEAF

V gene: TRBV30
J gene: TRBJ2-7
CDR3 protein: AGSGTGAYEQY

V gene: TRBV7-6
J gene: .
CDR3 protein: ASSLGRGQGPYEQY

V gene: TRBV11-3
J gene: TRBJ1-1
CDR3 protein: ASSPTVNTEAF

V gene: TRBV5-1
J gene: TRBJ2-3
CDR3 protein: ASSWGDRATDTQY

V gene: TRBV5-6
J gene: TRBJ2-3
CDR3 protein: ASRFGPSTDTQY

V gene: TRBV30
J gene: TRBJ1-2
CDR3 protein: ASSSDGYYGYT